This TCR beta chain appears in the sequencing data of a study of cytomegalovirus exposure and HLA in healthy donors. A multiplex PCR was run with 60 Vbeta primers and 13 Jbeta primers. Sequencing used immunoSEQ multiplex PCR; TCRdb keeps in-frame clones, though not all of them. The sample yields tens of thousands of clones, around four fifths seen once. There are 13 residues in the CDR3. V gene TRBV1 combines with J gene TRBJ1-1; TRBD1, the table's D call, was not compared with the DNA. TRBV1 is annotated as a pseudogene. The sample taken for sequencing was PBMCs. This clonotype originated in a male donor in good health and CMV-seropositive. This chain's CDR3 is CTSSLQGIAEAFF. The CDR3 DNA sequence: TGCACCAGCAGCCTACAGGGAATCGCTGAAGCTTTCTTT.